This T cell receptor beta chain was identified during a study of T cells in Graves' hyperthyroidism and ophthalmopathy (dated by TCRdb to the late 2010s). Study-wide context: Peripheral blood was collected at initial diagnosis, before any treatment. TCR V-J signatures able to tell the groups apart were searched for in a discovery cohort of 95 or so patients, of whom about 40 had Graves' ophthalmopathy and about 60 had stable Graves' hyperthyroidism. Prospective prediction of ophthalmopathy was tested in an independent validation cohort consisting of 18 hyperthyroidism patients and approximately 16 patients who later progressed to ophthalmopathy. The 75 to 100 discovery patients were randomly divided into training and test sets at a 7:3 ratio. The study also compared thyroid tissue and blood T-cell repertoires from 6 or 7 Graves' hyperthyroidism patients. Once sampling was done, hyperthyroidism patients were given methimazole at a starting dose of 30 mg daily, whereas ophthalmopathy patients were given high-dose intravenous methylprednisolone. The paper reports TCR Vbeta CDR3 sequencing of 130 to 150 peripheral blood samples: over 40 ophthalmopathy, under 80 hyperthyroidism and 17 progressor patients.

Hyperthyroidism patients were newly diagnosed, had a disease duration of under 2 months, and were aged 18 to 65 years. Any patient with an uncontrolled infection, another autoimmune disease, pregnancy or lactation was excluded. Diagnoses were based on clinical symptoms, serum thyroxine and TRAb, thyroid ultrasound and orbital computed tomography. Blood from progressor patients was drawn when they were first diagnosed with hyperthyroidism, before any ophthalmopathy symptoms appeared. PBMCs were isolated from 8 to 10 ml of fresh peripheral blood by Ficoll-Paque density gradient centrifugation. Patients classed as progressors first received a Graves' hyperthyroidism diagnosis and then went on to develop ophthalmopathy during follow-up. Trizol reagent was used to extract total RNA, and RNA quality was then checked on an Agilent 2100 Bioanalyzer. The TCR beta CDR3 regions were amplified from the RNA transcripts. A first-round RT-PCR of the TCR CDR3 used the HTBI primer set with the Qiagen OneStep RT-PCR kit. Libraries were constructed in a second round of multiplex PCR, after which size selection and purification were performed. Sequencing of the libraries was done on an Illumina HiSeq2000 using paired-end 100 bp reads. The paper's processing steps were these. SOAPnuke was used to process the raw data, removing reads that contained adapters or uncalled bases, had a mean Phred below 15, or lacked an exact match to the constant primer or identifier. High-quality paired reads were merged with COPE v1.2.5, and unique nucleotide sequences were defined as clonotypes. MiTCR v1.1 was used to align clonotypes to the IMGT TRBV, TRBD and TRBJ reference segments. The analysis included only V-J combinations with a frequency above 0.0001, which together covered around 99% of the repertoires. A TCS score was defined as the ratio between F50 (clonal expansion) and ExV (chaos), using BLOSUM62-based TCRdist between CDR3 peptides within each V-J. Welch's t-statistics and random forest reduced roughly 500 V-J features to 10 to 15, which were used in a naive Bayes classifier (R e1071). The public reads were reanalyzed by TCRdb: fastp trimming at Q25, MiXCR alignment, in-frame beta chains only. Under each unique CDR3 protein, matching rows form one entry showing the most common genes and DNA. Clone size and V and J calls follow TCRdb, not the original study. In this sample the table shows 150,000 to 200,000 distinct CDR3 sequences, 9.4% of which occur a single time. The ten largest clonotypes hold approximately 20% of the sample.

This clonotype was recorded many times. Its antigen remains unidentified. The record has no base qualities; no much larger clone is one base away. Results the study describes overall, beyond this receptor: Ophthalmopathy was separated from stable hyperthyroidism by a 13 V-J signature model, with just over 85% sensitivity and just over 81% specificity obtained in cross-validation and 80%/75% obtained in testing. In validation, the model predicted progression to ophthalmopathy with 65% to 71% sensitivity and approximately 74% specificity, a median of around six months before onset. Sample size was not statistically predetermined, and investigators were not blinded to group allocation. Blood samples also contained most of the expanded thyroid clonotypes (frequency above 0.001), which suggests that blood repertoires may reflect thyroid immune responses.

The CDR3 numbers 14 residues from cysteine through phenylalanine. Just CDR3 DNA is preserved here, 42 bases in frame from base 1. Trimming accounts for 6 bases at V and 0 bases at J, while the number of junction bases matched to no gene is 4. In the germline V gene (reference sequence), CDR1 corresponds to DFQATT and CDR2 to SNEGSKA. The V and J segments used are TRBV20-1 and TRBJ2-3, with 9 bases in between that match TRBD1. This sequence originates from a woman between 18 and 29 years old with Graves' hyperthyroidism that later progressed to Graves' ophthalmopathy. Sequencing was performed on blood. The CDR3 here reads CSASDRGSTDTQYF. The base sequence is TGCAGTGCCTCGGACAGGGGAAGCACAGATACGCAGTATTTT.